This is a list of T cell receptor beta chains from one sample in a study of cytomegalovirus exposure and HLA in healthy donors. Profiling relied on immunoSEQ multiplex PCR, and the TCRdb table lists in-frame clones only, not all of them. The data show roughly 150,000 clones, with almost 80% seen just once and roughly 0.69% held by the top ten. The sample was PBMCs. These receptor sequences come from a male donor in good health and CMV-seronegative. CDR3s include the opening cysteine and the closing phenylalanine or tryptophan. A D gene is named only where the DNA matches it firmly. Where a row states a size, it is once, few, many or the class of an expanded clone; other rows omit it.

V gene,D gene,clone size,J gene,CDR3 DNA,CDR3 protein
TRBV5-6,TRBD1,.,TRBJ2-6,TGTGCCAGCAGCTTAGGGACAGGGGGCTCGGGGGCCAACGTCCTGACTTTC,CASSLGTGGSGANVLTF
TRBV19,.,.,TRBJ2-1,TGTGCCAGTAGTATGGCCGGGTTCAATGAGCAGTTCTTC,CASSMAGFNEQFF
TRBV5-6,TRBD2,.,TRBJ2-1,TGTGCCAGCAGCTTGGTAGCGGGAGCTCTGGCTGAGCAGTTCTTC,CASSLVAGALAEQFF
TRBV30,.,.,TRBJ1-1,TGTGCCTGGAGTTTTACACCGAACACTGAAGCTTTCTTT,CAWSFTPNTEAFF
TRBV9,.,.,TRBJ2-3,TGTGCCAGCAGCGTAGCTGTCGCAGATACGCAGTATTTT,CASSVAVADTQYF
TRBV2,TRBD2,.,TRBJ2-1,TGTGCCAGCAGAGAACTAGCGGGGCGAGGTAATGAGCAGTTCTTC,CASRELAGRGNEQFF
TRBV6-5,TRBD1,.,TRBJ1-6,TGTGCCAGCAGGAGGGACAGCGGGCGTTATTCACCCCTCCACTTT,CASRRDSGRYSPLHF
TRBV4-2,.,.,TRBJ2-7,TGTGCCAGCAGCCAGGACAGCGATAGCTCCTACGAGCAGTACTTC,CASSQDSDSSYEQYF
TRBV29-1,TRBD1,.,TRBJ2-1,TGCAGCGTTGGACAGGGAGTAATCTACAATGAGCAGTTCTTC,CSVGQGVIYNEQFF
TRBV19,.,.,TRBJ1-1,TGTGCCAGTAGTATTCCCACAGTGAACACTGAAGCTTTCTTT,CASSIPTVNTEAFF
TRBV6-5,.,.,TRBJ1-6,TGTGCCAGCAGATCCCAAAAAAGGGGGAATTCACCCCTCCACTTT,CASRSQKRGNSPLHF
TRBV7-7,TRBD1,.,TRBJ1-4,TGTGCCAGCTCAAGACAGGGAAATGAAAAACTGTTTTTT,CASSRQGNEKLFF
TRBV6-5,.,few,TRBJ1-3,TGTGCCAGCCATGGGCAGTCTGGAAACACCATATATTTT,CASHGQSGNTIYF
TRBV11-2,TRBD1,.,TRBJ1-2,TGTGCCAGCAGCACGGGGACAGCAGCACTTAACTATGGCTACACCTTC,CASSTGTAALNYGYTF
TRBV19,TRBD1,.,TRBJ1-1,TGTGCCAGTAACAGGGGGCAGTTCACTGAAGCTTTCTTT,CASNRGQFTEAFF
TRBV6-4,.,.,TRBJ2-7,TGTGCCAGCAGTGAAAGGTCAGGGGGGACCTACGAGCAGTACTTC,CASSERSGGTYEQYF